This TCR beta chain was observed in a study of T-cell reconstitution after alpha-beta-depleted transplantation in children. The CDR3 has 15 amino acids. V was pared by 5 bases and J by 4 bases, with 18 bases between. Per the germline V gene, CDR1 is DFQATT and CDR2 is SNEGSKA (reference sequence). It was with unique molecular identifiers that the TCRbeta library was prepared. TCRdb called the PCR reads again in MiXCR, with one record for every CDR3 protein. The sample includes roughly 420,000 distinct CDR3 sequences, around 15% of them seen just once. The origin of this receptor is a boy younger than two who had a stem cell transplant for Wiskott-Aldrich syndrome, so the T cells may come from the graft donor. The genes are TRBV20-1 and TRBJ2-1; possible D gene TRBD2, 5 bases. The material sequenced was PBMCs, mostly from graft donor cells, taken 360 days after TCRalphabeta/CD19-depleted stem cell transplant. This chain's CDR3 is CSACQTKPLYNEQFF. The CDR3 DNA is TGCAGTGCTTGCCAGACTAAACCGTTGTACAATGAGCAGTTCTTC.